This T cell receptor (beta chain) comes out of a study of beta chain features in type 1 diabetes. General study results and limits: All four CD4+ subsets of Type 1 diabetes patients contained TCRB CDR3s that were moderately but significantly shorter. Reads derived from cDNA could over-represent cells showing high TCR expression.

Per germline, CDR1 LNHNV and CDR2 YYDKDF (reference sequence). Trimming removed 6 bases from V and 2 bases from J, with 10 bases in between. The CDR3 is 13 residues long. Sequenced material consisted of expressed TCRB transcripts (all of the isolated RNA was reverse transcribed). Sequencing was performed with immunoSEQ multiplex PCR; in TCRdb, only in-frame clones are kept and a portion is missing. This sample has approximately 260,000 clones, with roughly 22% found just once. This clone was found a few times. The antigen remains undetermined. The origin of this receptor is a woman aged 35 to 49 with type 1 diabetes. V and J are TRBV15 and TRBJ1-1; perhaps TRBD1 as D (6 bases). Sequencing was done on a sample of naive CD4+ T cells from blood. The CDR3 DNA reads TGTGCCACCAGGACAGGCCTAAACACTGAAGCTTTCTTT. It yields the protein CATRTGLNTEAFF.